The clone carrying this T cell receptor (beta chain) has only one observation. The record originates from a study of technical replicates of blood from several donors. Using immunoSEQ multiplex PCR, the repertoire was profiled, and TCRdb retains in-frame clones only, with some absent. Altogether more than 65,000 clones are present, approximately 96% being singletons, with the ten largest covering under 0.2%. CDR3 length equals 12 residues. The germline V gene encodes CDR1 MNHNY and CDR2 SVGAGI (reference sequence). V lost 0 bases to trimming and J lost 5 bases, with 4 bases between them. This receptor was identified in a human donor in good health. Sequenced: T cells isolated from PBMCs. V is TRBV6-6 and J is TRBJ1-2; unclear D gene. The CDR3 sequence: CASSYSTYGYTF. The CDR3, as DNA: TGTGCCAGCAGTTACTCGACTTATGGCTACACCTTC.